This T cell receptor beta chain stems from a study of T-cell reconstitution after alpha-beta-depleted transplantation in children. Study-level points and caveats: Newly produced T cells mostly provided counts and TCRbeta diversity after one year, as hyperexpanded clones declined. There were reportedly several hundred expanded graft clones from which alpha-beta T cells came about two months after transplant.

The authors prepared the TCRbeta library with unique molecular identifiers. TCRdb itself ran the PCR reads through MiXCR, one entry per CDR3 protein. The sample includes fewer than 550,000 distinct CDR3 sequences, around 15% of them seen just once. This clonotype was observed many times. The antigen is undetermined. The CDR3 is 13 residues long. Germline CDR1 is SQVTM and CDR2 is ANQGSEA. Deletions cut 8 bases from V and 1 base from J, with 13 bases between. Source: PBMCs, mostly from graft donor cells, taken 360 days after TCRalphabeta/CD19-depleted stem cell transplant. The source is a boy in the first two years of life who had a stem cell transplant for Wiskott-Aldrich syndrome, so the T cells may come from the graft donor. The chain is built from TRBV29-1 and TRBJ2-3; D remains ambiguous. CDR3 loop: CSCWSGRTDTQYF. As DNA, the CDR3 is TGCAGCTGTTGGAGTGGGCGCACAGATACGCAGTATTTT.